This T cell receptor (beta chain) was recorded in a study of T cells in Graves' hyperthyroidism and ophthalmopathy. Background on the study: Staff took peripheral blood when the initial diagnosis was made, before any treatment began.

Amplified TCR beta CDR3 regions came from RNA transcripts. First-round RT-PCR targeting the TCR CDR3 was performed with the HTBI primer set. One entry per CDR3 protein, called by TCRdb with MiXCR from the multiplex PCR reads. Of around 350,000 distinct CDR3 sequences detected, under 15% appear once; the ten largest clones hold 9.2%. Overall study results and limits: Most thyroid clonotypes expanded above 0.001 appeared in blood too.

CDR3 length: 17 residues. Trimming took 7 bases from V and 2 from J, leaving 21 bases between them. This clonotype was recorded many times. Its matching antigen is unknown. Material for sequencing was blood. This TCR derives from a young woman with Graves' hyperthyroidism. This sequence joins TRBV12-3 or TRBV12-4 and TRBJ1-5; D is possibly TRBD1 (6 bases). In nucleotides, the CDR3 is TGTGCCAGCAAACAGGGACCTATTTTTTCGGGCAATCAGCCCCAGCATTTT. This translates into CASKQGPIFSGNQPQHF.